Given below is one T cell receptor beta chain in context. Its antigen remains unidentified. Primers: 60 Vbeta forward and 13 Jbeta reverse. Here immunoSEQ multiplex PCR was the method, and the copy in TCRdb shows in-frame clones only, minus some. In the table there are some 190,000 clones, 70% to 80% of which are singletons. This sample was included in a study of cytomegalovirus exposure and HLA in healthy donors. Germline V lookup: CDR1 DFQATT, CDR2 SNEGSKA (reference sequence). The CDR3 length is 11 residues. V was clipped by 8 bases and J by 5 bases; unmatched bases: 2. The study's findings and limits: Researchers left out some V segments, among them TRBV6-2 and TRBV6-3, as indistinguishable.

The source is a woman between 45 and 60 years old in good health and CMV-seronegative. The material sequenced was PBMCs. The rearrangement links TRBV20-1 to TRBJ2-5; 10 bases match TRBD2. The CDR3 loop is CSKTSGETQYF. The CDR3 region has the DNA TGCAGTAAGACTAGCGGGGAGACCCAGTACTTC.